This T cell receptor (beta chain) was documented in a study of T cell responses to AZD1222 COVID-19 vaccine (dated by TCRdb to about 2021). For the wider study: A total of 230 to 250 trial participants underwent TCR sequencing, of whom 207 had received two doses of AZD1222 and around 25 had received two doses of the MenACWY control vaccine. Trial participants were enrolled by age into subgroups of 18-55, 56-69 and 70-plus years, and around 140, 26 and 57 TCR-sequenced participants, respectively, were included in these subgroups. Broad study findings and their caveats: Epitopes outside the regions mutated in the B.1.351 and B.1.1.7 variants were reportedly recognized by nearly half of the unique spike-specific TCRs. CD4 TCRs associated with the vaccine covered the entire spike protein, and the dominant responses were in regions 160-218 and 743-854. Spike-specific TCR breadth and depth rose significantly after two AZD1222 doses compared with day 0 and with MenACWY recipients. Only six AZD1222 recipients were SARS-CoV-2 seropositive at baseline, limiting conclusions about previously exposed vaccinees. Most participants were white British and females outnumbered males, and the authors suggested that clonal diversity may have been underestimated. The 56-69-year group was small, and its depth increase did not reach significance, likely because of low power. Because no day 14 peak-response samples were available, the repertoires could be characterized only after the peak T cell response.

Comment on this clone: Its antigen target is currently unknown. Base qualities are not provided; no much larger clone lies one nucleotide away.

Reading the label with the study, this specimen's time point is: about 28 days (+/-7) after the second vaccine dose. AZD1222 recipients with second doses at about 4 weeks or about 12 weeks were pooled, because spike-specific TCR depth and breadth did not differ between schedules. Samples from vaccinated people were obtained from the UK trials COV001 and COV002, which included a single-blind randomized controlled phase 2/3 trial of AZD1222 (ChAdOx1 nCoV-19) in healthy adults. For TCRbeta chain sequencing, PBMC samples from trial participants were taken at day 0 and at day 28 after the second dose. Taken from the germline V gene, the CDR1 and CDR2 loops are MNHEY and SVGAGI. Trimming leaves V shorter by 2 bases and J shorter by 3 bases, with the junction holding 4 bases beyond the gene matches. From the cysteine through the phenylalanine, the CDR3 covers 16 amino acids. Only the CDR3 DNA stays, 48 bases, in frame from base 1.

The CDR3 regions of human TCRbeta chains were subjected to immunosequencing. The original methods were these. TCRs in the repertoires were compared against a reference library of SARS-CoV-2-specific TCRs that had been generated with the MIRA antigen-specificity platform. Breadth was defined as the fraction of unique TCRs that were SARS-CoV-2-associated, and depth was defined as the fraction of total T cells that were SARS-CoV-2-associated. Using the MIRA data, each spike-specific TCR was mapped to the spike region that the TCR reacts to and placed in a CD4 or CD8 class. Log10-transformed breadth and depth values were compared by one-way ANOVA with Sidak's multiple comparisons tests. TCRdb limited this immuneACCESS table to in-frame rearrangements with V and J called. A share of clones is missing; checked studies link under half to unresolved V genes, and the rest is unexplained. For V, J and clone size, that table is used; D and trimming come from the DNA. The sample records 90,000 to 130,000 clones, 94% of which are singletons. The ten largest clones take up 2.5% to 3% of the sample.

The sequence joins TRBV6-5 to TRBJ2-2, with 9 middle bases fitting TRBD2. The TCR sequence derives from an adult who received the AZD1222 COVID-19 vaccine. The sample was peripheral blood, taken 28 days after the second AZD1222 dose. The CDR3 region reads CASSYLLAGHTGELFF. The DNA reads as follows: TGTGCCAGCAGTTACCTACTAGCGGGTCACACCGGGGAGCTGTTTTTT.